This TCR beta chain stems from a study of breast tumors, draining lymph nodes, adjacent tissues. Points on this clonotype: Its matching antigen is unknown.

TCRdb recomputed calls from the multiplex PCR reads with MiXCR, one row per CDR3 protein. The table lists approximately 15,000 distinct CDR3 sequences, roughly 50% of them singletons. This CDR3 spans 14 amino acids. Germline CDR1 and CDR2: SNHLY and FYNNEI. J lost 5 bases, V lost 5 bases, and 5 bases had no gene match. The study's findings and limits: Tumor repertoires ranked between lymph nodes and nontumor tissue in diversity, with V and J gene preferences. Tumor and nontumor repertoires were significantly more similar in luminal-like than in basal-like breast cancer.

The source material was tumor-adjacent breast tissue. The receptor was derived from a female donor with breast cancer. Some clones in this sample may be carry-over from other donors' samples. The rearrangement joins TRBV2 to TRBJ1-2; 10 bases fit TRBD1. For the CDR3, the DNA is TGTGCCAGCAGTCAGACAGGGGGCTGGTATGGCTACACCTTC. This encodes CASSQTGGWYGYTF.